Below, 8 T cell receptor beta chains from the same sample are listed, as sequenced in a study of T cells in Graves' hyperthyroidism and ophthalmopathy. The source material, RNA transcripts, was used to amplify TCR beta CDR3 regions. With the HTBI primer set, the TCR CDR3 went through a first round of RT-PCR. TCRdb re-called the multiplex PCR reads with MiXCR, one entry per CDR3 protein. The sample records hundreds of thousands of distinct CDR3 sequences, less than 25% being singletons. What was sequenced was blood. The receptors come from a man aged 25 to 45 with Graves' ophthalmopathy.

The rearrangement joins TRBV12-3 or TRBV12-4 to TRBJ2-1, with D perhaps given as TRBD1 or TRBD2 (5 bases each). CDR3 size: 14 residues. The V gene lost 5 bases and the J gene lost 4 bases, with 12 bases spanning the gap. CDR3 amino acids: CASSPGPEYNEQFF. Here the CDR3 DNA reads TGTGCCAGCAGTCCGGGACCAGAATACAATGAGCAGTTCTTC.

V usage is TRBV4-1 and J usage is TRBJ2-7, with D possibly TRBD2 on 7 matching bases. Germline V gene sequence: CDR1 MGHRA, CDR2 YSYEKL. V lost 1 base and J lost 0, with 10 bases in between. The CDR3 length is 15 residues. The CDR3 sequence: CASSQGGGNSYEQYF. Written as DNA, the CDR3 is TGCGCCAGCAGCCAAGGGGGGGGCAACTCCTACGAGCAGTACTTC.

There are many counts of this clonotype. The chain carries TRBV7-8 and TRBJ2-3; the match to TRBD2 covers 7 bases. J lost 4 bases, V lost 5 bases, and 6 bases had no gene match. The germline CDR1 and CDR2 sequences are SGHVS and FQNEAQ. The CDR3 totals 14 residues. The CDR3 is CASSRGRAADTQYF. CDR3 sequence (DNA): TGTGCCAGCAGCCGGGGGAGGGCGGCAGATACGCAGTATTTT.

This clonotype appeared many times. The chain carries TRBV5-1 and TRBJ2-3; possibly TRBD2 for D (6 bases). V was trimmed by 2 bases and J by 6 bases, leaving 16 bases between them. The V gene's germline CDR1 is SGHRS and CDR2 YFSETQ. The CDR3 totals 15 residues. DNA for the CDR3: TGCGCCAGCAGCTTTGGGTCCGCGGGGTCTGATACGCAGTATTTT. Amino acid sequence: CASSFGSAGSDTQYF.

The rearrangement joins TRBV19 to TRBJ2-1; D remains ambiguous. The V gene lost 1 base and the J gene lost 7 bases, with 8 bases spanning the gap. CDR3 length: 13 residues. CDR1 and CDR2 from the germline V gene are LNHDA and SQIVND (reference sequence). The DNA of the CDR3 is TGTGCCAGTAGTATAGGTCTCGGGAATGAGCAGTTCTTC. The encoded protein is CASSIGLGNEQFF.

This chain connects TRBV15 to TRBJ1-1; TRBD1 matches 7 bases. CDR1 LNHNV and CDR2 YYDKDF come from the germline V gene (reference sequence). Trimming at V came to 5 bases and at J to 0 bases, leaving 6 bases not matched to a gene. The CDR3 has 15 residues. The CDR3 protein is CATSAAGTVNTEAFF. Written as DNA, the CDR3 is TGTGCCACCAGCGCAGCCGGGACAGTGAACACTGAAGCTTTCTTT.

The sample holds many counts of this clonotype. The chain is built from TRBV6-1 and TRBJ1-2; D unresolved. Germline V lookup: CDR1 MNHNS, CDR2 SASEGT. CDR3 size: 14 residues. V was clipped by 0 bases and J by 7 bases, with 12 bases between them. Here the CDR3 reads CASSEALRLGGYTF. The CDR3 DNA reads as TGTGCCAGCAGTGAAGCGCTTAGGTTGGGTGGCTACACCTTC.

The CDR3 DNA reads TGCGCCAGCAGCACGACAGGGCTCTCCTACGAGCAGTACTTC. This gives the protein CASSTTGLSYEQYF. The J gene is TRBJ2-7, the V gene TRBV5-1; TRBD1 matches at 7 bases. This CDR3 has 14 residues. In germline, CDR1 is SGHRS, CDR2 YFSETQ. With V trimmed by 4 bases and J by 0 bases, 4 bases remained unmatched.